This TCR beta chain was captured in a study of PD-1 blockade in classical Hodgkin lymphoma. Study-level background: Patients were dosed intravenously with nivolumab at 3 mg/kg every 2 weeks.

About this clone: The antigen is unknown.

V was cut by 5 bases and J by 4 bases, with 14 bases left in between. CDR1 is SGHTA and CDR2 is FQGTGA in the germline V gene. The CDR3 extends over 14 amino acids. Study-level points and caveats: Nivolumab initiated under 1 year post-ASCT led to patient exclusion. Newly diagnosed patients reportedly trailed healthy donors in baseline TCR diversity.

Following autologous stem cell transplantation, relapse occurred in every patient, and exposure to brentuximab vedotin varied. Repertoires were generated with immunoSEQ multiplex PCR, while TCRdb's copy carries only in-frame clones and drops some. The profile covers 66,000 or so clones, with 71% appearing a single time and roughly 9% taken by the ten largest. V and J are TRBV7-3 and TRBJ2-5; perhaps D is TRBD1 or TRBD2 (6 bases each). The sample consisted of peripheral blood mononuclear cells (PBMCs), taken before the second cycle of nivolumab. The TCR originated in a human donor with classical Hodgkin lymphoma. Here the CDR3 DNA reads TGTGCCAGCAGCCCGACTAGACAGGCAGAGACCCAGTACTTC. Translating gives CASSPTRQAETQYF.